The entry that follows covers one T cell receptor (beta chain) sequence. Germline V gene sequence: CDR1 SNHLY, CDR2 FYNNEI. The germline V and J ends were trimmed by 6 bases and 0 bases, with 12 bases remaining between them. The CDR3 contains 15 residues. This specimen belongs to a study of blood T cell repertoires in COVID-19. Whole-study context: From T cells, B-cell-depleted T cells, or PBMCs came the material, which was cDNA or gDNA.

How the authors handled the data: Using reference gene primer amplification, nucleated cell counts were estimated. The table came from immunoSEQ multiplex PCR; TCRdb's copy has only in-frame clones and leaves some out. The DNA gave D and trimming, while V, J and clone size come from that table. The data hold approximately 470,000 clones, with 87% observed a single time. Recovery meant two consecutive negative NP/OP PCR tests, professional clearance, or resolved symptoms. The clonotype originates from a woman aged 18-30 years who had recovered from COVID-19. The sequencing input was PBMCs or T cells enriched from blood (not recorded which). V usage is TRBV2 and J usage is TRBJ1-5; perhaps TRBD1 as D (5 bases). CDR3 amino acids: CASSRQTLSNQPQHF. Written as DNA, the CDR3 is TGTGCCAGCAGCCGACAGACACTTAGCAATCAGCCCCAGCATTTT. Looking up the rest from reference TRBV2 and TRBJ1-5 gives the full variable domain: EPEVTQTPSHQVTQMGQEVILRCVPISNHLYFYWYRQILGQKVEFLVSFYNNEISEKSEIFDDQFSVERPDGSNFTLKIRSTKLEDSAMYFCASSRQTLSNQPQHFGDGTRLSIL.